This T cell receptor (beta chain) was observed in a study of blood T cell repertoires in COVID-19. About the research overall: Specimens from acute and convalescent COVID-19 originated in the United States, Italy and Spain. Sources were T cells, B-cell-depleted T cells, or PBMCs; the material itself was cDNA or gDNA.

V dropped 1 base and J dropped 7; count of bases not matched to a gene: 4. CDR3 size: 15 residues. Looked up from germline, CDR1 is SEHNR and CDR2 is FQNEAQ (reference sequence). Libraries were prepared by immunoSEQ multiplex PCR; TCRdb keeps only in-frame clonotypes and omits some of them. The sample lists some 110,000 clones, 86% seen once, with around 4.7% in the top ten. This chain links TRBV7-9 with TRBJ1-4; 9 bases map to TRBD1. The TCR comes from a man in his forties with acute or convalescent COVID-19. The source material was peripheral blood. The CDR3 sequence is CASSLGGTGTEKLFF. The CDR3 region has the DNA TGTGCCAGCAGCTTAGGAGGGACAGGGACTGAAAAACTGTTTTTT. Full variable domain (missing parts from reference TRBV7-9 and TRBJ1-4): DTGVSQNPRHKITKRGQNVTFRCDPISEHNRLYWYRQTLGQGPEFLTYFQNEAQLEKSRLLSDRFSAERPKGSFSTLEIQRTEQGDSAMYLCASSLGGTGTEKLFFGSGTQLSVL.